These 29 T cell receptor beta chains were sequenced from one sample in a study of blood T cell repertoires in COVID-19. The repertoire was sequenced with immunoSEQ multiplex PCR; TCRdb's copy has only in-frame clones and lacks some. The sample yields roughly 250,000 clones, around four fifths seen once. Source material: peripheral blood. The receptors come from a man in his forties with active or convalescent COVID-19.

The V gene is TRBV9, the J gene TRBJ2-3, with 7 bases identical to TRBD1. V was pared by 4 bases and J by 1 base, with 9 bases of the junction left unmatched. The CDR3 covers 16 residues. Germline-derived CDR1 and CDR2 are SGDLS and YYNGEE. The CDR3 loop reads CASSTRQGGGTDTQYF. CDR3 DNA sequence: TGTGCCAGCAGCACCCGACAGGGCGGTGGCACAGATACGCAGTATTTT.

The gene calls are TRBV6-5 and TRBJ1-5; TRBD1 matches 10 bases. Unmatched junction bases numbered 6, after V lost 5 bases and J lost 5 bases. CDR1 is MNHEY and CDR2 is SVGAGI in the germline V gene. This CDR3 region has 15 residues. The CDR3 coding sequence is TGTGCCAGCAGTCCGGGACAGGGGAGGTATCAGCCCCAGCATTTT. It is translated as CASSPGQGRYQPQHF.

The V and J genes are TRBV9 and TRBJ2-1, with a tentative D call TRBD1 (5 bases). CDR1 is SGDLS, CDR2 YYNGEE, per germline. CDR3 length: 15 amino acids. The V end lost 0 bases, the J end lost 3 bases, and 10 bases lay between the germline ends. The CDR3 reads CASSVAPGLYNEQFF. CDR3 sequence (DNA): TGTGCCAGCAGCGTAGCTCCAGGGCTCTACAATGAGCAGTTCTTC.

The chain has TRBV2 and TRBJ1-4; 7 nucleotides line up with TRBD1. This CDR3 is 14 amino acids long. The V gene's germline CDR1 is SNHLY and CDR2 FYNNEI. V trimming: 8 bases; J trimming: 4 bases; junction bases outside the gene matches: 7. The CDR3 DNA reads as TGTGCCAGCTTCCGGGACAGTTTTAATGAAAAACTGTTTTTT. Encoded protein: CASFRDSFNEKLFF.

The V gene is TRBV6-1, the J gene TRBJ1-5, with unresolved D. CDR1 is MNHNS and CDR2 is SASEGT in the germline V gene. This CDR3 comprises 15 residues. V was cut by 0 bases and J by 11 bases, with 17 bases left in between. The CDR3 region is CASSEAYSVRTAQHF. In DNA form, the CDR3 reads TGTGCCAGCAGTGAAGCGTATAGTGTCCGTACGGCCCAGCATTTT.

The rearrangement joins TRBV5-1 to TRBJ2-1; a possible D gene is TRBD2 (5 bases). Germline CDR1 reads SGHRS; CDR2 reads YFSETQ. The CDR3 is 13 amino acids. Trimming stripped 4 bases from V and 8 bases from J, with 13 bases between. Here the CDR3 reads CASSPAGLDEQFF. The DNA of the CDR3 is TGCGCCAGCAGCCCCGCGGGCCTGGATGAGCAGTTCTTC.

This rearrangement joins TRBV6-5 to TRBJ1-3, with D unresolved. This CDR3 has 14 amino acids. Germline lookup yields CDR1 MNHEY and CDR2 SVGAGI. The V end was cut by 6 bases, the J end by 4 bases, with 13 bases between. For the CDR3, the DNA is TGTGCCAGCAGGAGCAGGAATACCGGAAACACCATATATTTT. Protein: CASRSRNTGNTIYF.

A few counts support this clone. J is TRBJ1-1 and V is TRBV12-5, with TRBD1 matching 9 bases. The CDR3 length is 15 residues. After removal of 5 bases from V and 3 bases from J, the junction contained 7 bases not matched to a gene. The germline CDR1 and CDR2 sequences are LGHNT and FRNRAP. As DNA, the CDR3 is TGTGCTAGTGGTGGACCGGGACAGGGTGACACTGAAGCTTTCTTT. Translation gives CASGGPGQGDTEAFF.

The chain couples TRBV7-9 to TRBJ2-1; D possibly corresponds to TRBD2 (6 bases). In germline, CDR1 is SEHNR, CDR2 FQNEAQ (reference sequence). The length of the CDR3 is 15 residues. V lost 3 bases, J lost 7 bases, and 16 bases lay in between. The CDR3 sequence is CASSLLTGDRNEQFF. The CDR3 bases are TGTGCCAGCAGCTTGCTCACGGGAGATCGGAATGAGCAGTTCTTC.

The genes are TRBV4-3 and TRBJ2-1, with 8 bases matching TRBD1. Germline values: CDR1 LGHNA, CDR2 YSLEER. V trimming: 0 bases; J trimming: 3 bases; junction bases outside the gene matches: 13. The CDR3 has 19 amino acids. The CDR3: CASSQDRLGTGQFYNEQFF. CDR3 DNA: TGCGCCAGCAGCCAAGATAGGTTAGGGACAGGTCAATTCTACAATGAGCAGTTCTTC.

In DNA form, the CDR3 reads TGTGCCAGCAGCTTAAGAGGAACAGGGTCGGCTGAGCAGTTCTTC. This codes for CASSLRGTGSAEQFF. The V call is TRBV7-2, the J call TRBJ2-1, with D tentatively TRBD1 (6 bases). The CDR3 contains 15 residues. The germline V gene encodes CDR1 SGHTA and CDR2 FQGNSA. Between the trimmed V and J ends, which lost 2 bases and 9 bases, there was a span of 17 bases.

Concerning this clone itself: The sample carries other DNA sequences with the same CDR3. The V gene is TRBV2, the J gene TRBJ1-2; the D is unclear. This CDR3 is built from 11 residues. Germline V lookup: CDR1 SNHLY, CDR2 FYNNEI. V lost 6 bases, J lost 4 bases, and 6 bases lay in between. As DNA, the CDR3 is TGTGCCAGCAGCCCAGGCTATGGCTACACCTTC. It specifies CASSPGYGYTF.

This clone showed up just a few times. The V call is TRBV4-3, the J call TRBJ1-2, with 10 bases aligning to TRBD1. The CDR3 is 15 amino acids. With 3 bases clipped from V and 5 bases from J, the junction kept 6 bases outside the gene matches. Germline V gene sequence: CDR1 LGHNA, CDR2 YSLEER. In DNA, the CDR3 is TGCGCCAGCAGCCACACACCGGGACAGGGGTATGGCTACACCTTC. It specifies CASSHTPGQGYGYTF.

The V and J genes are TRBV10-3 and TRBJ2-5; 8 bases match TRBD1. The V segment lost 5 bases and the J segment 5 bases; nucleotides outside the gene matches: 13. This CDR3 contains 16 residues. Germline CDR1 reads ENHRY; CDR2 reads SYGVKD. The CDR3 is CAISIGQGDLRETQYF. DNA of the CDR3: TGTGCCATCAGTATTGGACAGGGCGACCTGAGGGAGACCCAGTACTTC.

V is TRBV7-3 and J is TRBJ2-5; 8 positions agree with TRBD1. Germline CDR1 SGHTA, CDR2 FQGTGA. This CDR3 has 14 amino acids. Unmatched junction bases numbered 6, after V lost 4 bases and J lost 5 bases. In DNA, the CDR3 is TGTGCCAGCAGCTCCCAGGGGGCAGGGGAGACCCAGTACTTC. Amino acids: CASSSQGAGETQYF.

This clone was seen repeatedly, ten times or more. The V gene is TRBV7-6, the J gene TRBJ2-7; 7 nucleotides align to TRBD1. The V segment lost 6 bases and the J segment 5 bases; nucleotides outside the gene matches: 4. The CDR3 spans 12 residues. Germline V CDR1 and CDR2: SGHVS, FNYEAQ. The CDR3 nucleotides read TGTGCCAGCAGTATACAGGGGAACGAGCAGTACTTC. The encoded protein is CASSIQGNEQYF.

The V and J genes are TRBV7-2 and TRBJ1-4; no firm D call. V lost 2 bases and J lost 8, with 9 bases in between. The CDR3 has 13 residues. Looked up from germline, CDR1 is SGHTA and CDR2 is FQGNSA. Written as DNA, the CDR3 is TGTGCCAGCAGCTTAATTCTTGAGGAAAAACTGTTTTTT. Its protein product is CASSLILEEKLFF.

This chain links TRBV4-3 with TRBJ2-5, with 12 bases identical to TRBD2. The CDR3 extends over 17 amino acids. J gave up 1 base and V 1 base, and 4 bases lay outside the gene matches. The germline gives CDR1 LGHNA, CDR2 YSLEER. The CDR3 sequence is CASSQGLTSGGQETQYF. The DNA of the CDR3 is TGCGCCAGCAGCCAAGGCTTGACTAGCGGGGGCCAAGAGACCCAGTACTTC.

The chain has TRBV28 and TRBJ1-1; D unresolved. Deletions cut 7 bases from V and 1 base from J, with 13 bases between. In germline, CDR1 is MDHEN, CDR2 SYDVKM. The CDR3 is made up of 14 amino acids. As DNA, the CDR3 is TGTGCCAGCACCCTCCCCCGACAGAACACTGAAGCTTTCTTT. Translated, it gives CASTLPRQNTEAFF.

The chain uses TRBV28 and TRBJ2-1; D gene uncertain. The CDR3 contains 14 residues. V was shortened by 5 bases and J by 0 bases, with 8 bases between the two germline ends. Germline CDR1 reads MDHEN; CDR2 reads SYDVKM. CDR3 amino acids: CASSKHNSYNEQFF. In nucleotides, the CDR3 is TGTGCCAGCAGTAAGCATAACTCCTACAATGAGCAGTTCTTC.

The V gene is TRBV2, the J gene TRBJ1-5; D is possibly TRBD1 (6 bases). V lost 3 bases to trimming and J lost 4 bases, with 13 bases between them. CDR1 SNHLY and CDR2 FYNNEI come from the germline V gene. CDR3 length: 15 residues. This chain's CDR3 is CASSERLTGNQPQHF. CDR3 nucleotides: TGTGCCAGCAGTGAGCGTCTAACAGGGAATCAGCCCCAGCATTTT.

This clone was recorded only once. The chain is built from TRBV3-1 (or the pseudogene TRBV3-2) and TRBJ2-7; no definite D call. This CDR3 comprises 12 residues. V lost 4 bases, J lost 1 base, and 5 bases lay in between. CDR1 is LGHDT and CDR2 is YNNKEL in the germline V gene (reference sequence). CDR3 sequence: CASSLGSYEQYF. The CDR3 DNA reads as TGTGCCAGCAGCCTCGGGTCCTACGAGCAGTACTTC.

As concerns this clone: The sample contains more than one DNA sequence encoding this CDR3. The V gene is TRBV24-1, the J gene TRBJ1-1; 8 bases are a match to TRBD1. Germline lookup yields CDR1 KGHDR and CDR2 SFDVKD. This CDR3 comprises 15 residues. Germline trimming cut 3 bases from V and 0 bases from J; bases unmatched to any gene: 2. CDR3 sequence: CATSDGQGMNTEAFF. The CDR3 coding sequence is TGTGCCACCAGTGATGGACAGGGCATGAACACTGAAGCTTTCTTT.

The chain combines TRBV18 with TRBJ2-3; 7 bases match TRBD2. Germline V lookup: CDR1 KGHSH, CDR2 LQKENI. V gave up 1 base and J gave up 0 bases; unmatched junction bases: 4. The CDR3 consists of 16 residues. CDR3: CASSPRAGLSTDTQYF. In DNA, the CDR3 is TGTGCCAGCTCACCACGAGCGGGGTTAAGCACAGATACGCAGTATTTT.

The V call is TRBV6-5, the J call TRBJ1-2; D gene unclear. The V end was cut by 0 bases, the J end by 9 bases, with 14 bases between. CDR1 is MNHEY, CDR2 SVGAGI, per germline. This CDR3 spans 14 amino acids. The CDR3 spells CASSYSGGPARYTF. As DNA, the CDR3 is TGTGCCAGCAGTTACTCCGGCGGCCCTGCTCGCTACACCTTC.

V gene TRBV27 combines with J gene TRBJ2-7, with D perhaps TRBD2 (6 bases). V was cut by 3 bases and J by 6 bases, with 12 bases left in between. The germline V gene has CDR1 MNHEY and CDR2 SMNVEV (reference sequence). This CDR3 is 13 amino acids long. The CDR3 bases are TGTGCCAGCAGTTTCGGGGGACGCGCCGAGCAGTACTTC. Translation: CASSFGGRAEQYF.

The chain has TRBV11-3 and TRBJ2-7; D possibly corresponds to TRBD1 (5 bases). The CDR3 extends over 15 amino acids. Germline-derived CDR1 and CDR2 are SGHNT and YENEEA. Trimming removed 1 base at V and 2 bases at J, with 12 bases between. The CDR3 bases are TGTGCCAGCAGCTTAGGGGGCTGGAACCCCTACGAGCAGTACTTC. This gives the protein CASSLGGWNPYEQYF.

The chain recombines TRBV6-5 with TRBJ1-3, with D perhaps matching TRBD1 (5 bases). This CDR3 has 15 residues. Germline V gene data show CDR1 as MNHEY and CDR2 as SVGAGI. The V end lost 5 bases, the J end lost 0 bases, and 11 bases lay between the germline ends. This CDR3 is CASSPTDISGNTIYF. CDR3 in DNA: TGTGCCAGCAGTCCGACGGACATCTCTGGAAACACCATATATTTT.

V is TRBV29-1 and J is TRBJ2-7, with D perhaps matching TRBD1 (6 bases). Trimming took 6 bases from V and 6 from J, leaving 15 bases between them. CDR1 is SQVTM, CDR2 ANQGSEA, per germline. The CDR3 has 12 residues. CDR3 protein: CSVMPTGREQYF. The DNA of the CDR3 is TGCAGCGTAATGCCGACAGGCCGCGAGCAGTACTTC.